The text below deals with one TCR beta chain. Its antigen is unidentified. The sample belongs to a study of shared clonotypes between healthy human individuals. Notes on the study in general: Donor clonotype sharing was expected to depend on sequencing depth.

Method: immunoSEQ multiplex PCR; TCRdb's copy keeps in-frame clones and lacks some. The data show nearly 750,000 clones, roughly two thirds seen once. CD45RA+ naive and CD45RA-negative memory subsets were separated from CD4+ cells. CDR3 length: 20 residues. Germline trimming cut 1 base from V and 0 bases from J; bases unmatched to any gene: 14. The germline V gene has CDR1 MNHNS and CDR2 SASEGT. This receptor was identified in a woman aged 30 to 39 in good health. The V call is TRBV6-1, the J call TRBJ2-7, with 11 bases identical to TRBD2. What was sequenced was memory CD4+ T cells sorted from blood. Subset noted: CD45RA-negative fraction. Here the CDR3 reads CASSEGVPLAGVLSSYEQYF. Here the CDR3 DNA reads TGTGCCAGCAGTGAAGGAGTCCCACTAGCGGGGGTTCTAAGCTCCTACGAGCAGTACTTC.